The 30 T cell receptor beta chains presented below share a single source sample, sequenced in a study of OX40 agonist ivuxolimab in advanced cancers. Libraries were prepared by immunoSEQ multiplex PCR; TCRdb keeps only in-frame clonotypes and omits some of them. The table records over 15,000 clones, around four fifths of them present only once. The sample here was CD4+ or CD8+ T cells sorted from blood, taken in a trial of the OX40 agonist ivuxolimab. The receptor source for this set is an adult with an advanced solid tumor such as melanoma, head and neck, liver or kidney cancer.

This clone was observed a single time. The chain combines TRBV4-1 with TRBJ1-5; 9 nucleotides match TRBD1. Germline loops: CDR1 MGHRA, CDR2 YSYEKL. V lost 3 bases and J lost 3; bases outside the gene matches: 9. The length of the CDR3 is 17 residues. DNA of the CDR3: TGCGCCAGCAGCCATGAGGGTGGGACAGGGACCAATCAGCCCCAGCATTTT. Its protein is CASSHEGGTGTNQPQHF.

The V call is TRBV7-3, the J call TRBJ2-1; 7 bases agree with TRBD1. The CDR3 covers 15 residues. Germline V gene lookup returns CDR1 SGHTA and CDR2 FQGTGA. Trimming removed 5 bases from V and 2 bases from J; junction bases left unmatched: 6. CDR3 loop: CASSPRGGPYNEQFF. The CDR3 nucleotides read TGTGCCAGCAGCCCTCGAGGGGGCCCCTACAATGAGCAGTTCTTC.

The chain combines TRBV27 with TRBJ1-1, with a weak D call TRBD1 (5 bases). The CDR3 sequence is 15 residues long. The V gene's germline CDR1 is MNHEY and CDR2 SMNVEV (reference sequence). With 2 bases removed from V and 0 bases from J, the gap between germline ends came to 10 bases. CDR3 sequence (DNA): TGTGCCAGCAGTTTACGGGGGGGGGTGAACACTGAAGCTTTCTTT. Translated: CASSLRGGVNTEAFF.

The rearrangement joins TRBV30 to TRBJ1-3, with 7 bases aligning to TRBD1. Germline values: CDR1 GTSNPN, CDR2 SVGIG (reference sequence). The CDR3 has 15 amino acids. Trimming at V came to 3 bases and at J to 0 bases, leaving 5 bases not matched to a gene. The CDR3 DNA is TGTGCCTGGAGGATCGACAGGGCCTCTGGAAACACCATATATTTT. Its translation is CAWRIDRASGNTIYF.

The chain carries TRBV6-5 and TRBJ2-1; TRBD2 aligns across 8 bases. Germline CDR1 is MNHEY and CDR2 is SVGAGI. The trim removed 2 bases at V and 10 bases at J, leaving 13 bases unmatched. CDR3 length: 16 amino acids. The CDR3 DNA follows: TGTGCCAGCAGTTACCCCAGCGGGGGCCGTCCATGGGAGCAGTTCTTC. Translating it yields CASSYPSGGRPWEQFF.

The chain recombines TRBV27 with TRBJ2-7; 7 positions agree with TRBD1. Germline CDR1 reads MNHEY; CDR2 reads SMNVEV (reference sequence). V was pared by 6 bases and J by 4 bases, with 6 bases of the junction left unmatched. The CDR3 sequence is 13 residues long. The CDR3 here is CASSWDSEYEQYF. The CDR3, as DNA: TGTGCCAGCAGCTGGGACAGTGAGTACGAGCAGTACTTC.

The chain carries TRBV11-1 and TRBJ2-2; 10 bases map to TRBD1. This CDR3 spans 15 amino acids. In germline, CDR1 is SGHAT, CDR2 FQDESV (reference sequence). V trimming: 7 bases; J trimming: 10 bases; junction bases outside the gene matches: 12. The DNA for the CDR3 is TGTGCCAGCAACGCCGGACAGGGGGGCCTTGAGGAGCTGTTTTTT. Its translation is CASNAGQGGLEELFF. Looking up the rest from reference TRBV11-1 and TRBJ2-2 gives the full variable domain: EAEVAQSPRYKITEKSQAVAFWCDPISGHATLYWYRQILGQGPELLVQFQDESVVDDSQLPKDRFSAERLKGVDSTLKIQPAELGDSAMYLCASNAGQGGLEELFFGEGSRLTVL.

This clone was seen a handful of times. The chain couples TRBV6-4 to TRBJ1-5; 7 bases match TRBD1. This CDR3 comprises 13 residues. V dropped 3 bases and J dropped 7; count of bases not matched to a gene: 3. CDR1 is MRHNA and CDR2 is SNTAGT in the germline V gene. This chain's CDR3 is CASSEGGGQPQHF. The CDR3, as DNA: TGTGCCAGCAGTGAAGGAGGGGGCCAGCCCCAGCATTTT.

This clone was seen a handful of times. V gene TRBV6-4 combines with J gene TRBJ1-2, with TRBD1 matching over 7 bases. Germline V gene data show CDR1 as MRHNA and CDR2 as SNTAGT. This CDR3 has 14 amino acids. After removal of 4 bases from V and 14 bases from J, the junction contained 16 bases not matched to a gene. The CDR3 sequence: CASSALTWEGQVTF. The CDR3 coding sequence is TGTGCCAGCAGTGCCCTTACGTGGGAAGGACAGGTGACCTTC.

This chain links TRBV27 with TRBJ2-3, with D unresolved. This CDR3 has 16 amino acids. Deletions cut 4 bases from V and 1 base from J, with 15 bases between. CDR1 and CDR2 (germline): MNHEY, SMNVEV (reference sequence). The CDR3 DNA follows: TGTGCCAGCAGTTCCACACAACATGCCCGCACAGATACGCAGTATTTT. This codes for CASSSTQHARTDTQYF.

This chain joins TRBV28 and TRBJ1-4, with D uncertain. Trimming cost V 8 bases and J 8 bases, with 18 bases left between them. Per the germline V gene, CDR1 is MDHEN and CDR2 is SYDVKM. This CDR3 has 14 amino acids. CDR3 region: CASLSDHGGEKLFF. In nucleotides, the CDR3 is TGTGCCAGCCTATCCGACCACGGCGGGGAAAAACTGTTTTTT.

The chain has TRBV6-4 and TRBJ1-1; D is unresolved. The CDR3 length is 13 residues. Germline assignment: CDR1 MRHNA and CDR2 SNTAGT. Trimming removed 3 bases from V and 2 bases from J, with 7 bases in between. The CDR3 DNA is TGTGCCAGCAGTGAAGAGGGCAACACTGAAGCTTTCTTT. Amino acid sequence: CASSEEGNTEAFF.

CDR3 nucleotides: TGTGCCAGCAGCTTAGCACCGAACACTGAAGCTTTCTTT. Translated: CASSLAPNTEAFF. The J gene is TRBJ1-1, the V gene TRBV7-7; D is ambiguous. CDR3 size: 13 residues. From germline, CDR1 is SSHAT and CDR2 FNYEAQ (reference sequence). Trimming took 0 bases from V and 1 from J, leaving 3 bases between them.

This chain connects TRBV27 to TRBJ2-7, with D possibly being TRBD1 (6 bases). The CDR3 extends over 15 amino acids. Germline values: CDR1 MNHEY, CDR2 SMNVEV (reference sequence). V was clipped by 3 bases and J by 0 bases, with 12 bases between them. The CDR3 bases are TGTGCCAGCAGTTTCACAGGGTTCAGCTCCTACGAGCAGTACTTC. Encoded protein: CASSFTGFSSYEQYF.

This clone was detected only a few times. V gene TRBV7-9 combines with J gene TRBJ1-6; 9 bases fit TRBD1. Germline CDR1 and CDR2: SEHNR and FQNEAQ (reference sequence). The CDR3 is 15 amino acids. Trimming removed 5 bases from V and 10 bases from J; junction bases left unmatched: 9. In DNA, the CDR3 is TGTGCCAGCAGCACAAATACTGGGACAGGGTCACCCCTCCACTTT. Its protein product is CASSTNTGTGSPLHF.

This chain connects TRBV2 to TRBJ2-7; D is ambiguous. V shed 2 bases and J shed 4 bases, with 6 bases lying between them. This CDR3 has 12 residues. Per the germline V gene, CDR1 is SNHLY and CDR2 is FYNNEI. CDR3 in amino acids: CASSETSYEQYF. The CDR3 DNA sequence: TGTGCCAGCAGTGAAACTTCTTACGAGCAGTACTTC.

J is TRBJ2-1 and V is TRBV25-1, with a tentative D call TRBD2 (6 bases). With 2 bases removed from V and 4 bases from J, the gap between germline ends came to 12 bases. The germline V gene has CDR1 MGHDK and CDR2 SYGVNS. The CDR3 extends over 15 amino acids. CDR3 sequence (DNA): TGTGCCAGCAGTGAAGGCGCGGGATTGTACAATGAGCAGTTCTTC. Protein sequence: CASSEGAGLYNEQFF.

The CDR3 sequence: CASSQERGPNTEAFF. The DNA for the CDR3 is TGTGCCAGCAGCCAAGAGAGGGGCCCGAACACTGAAGCTTTCTTT. The J gene is TRBJ1-1, the V gene TRBV14, with D perhaps TRBD1 (5 bases). The ends were cut back, 0 bases at V and 1 base at J, with 9 bases in the middle. CDR3 size: 15 residues. Germline CDR1 is SGHDN and CDR2 is FVKESK.

The chain carries TRBV28 and TRBJ2-7; 9 bases are shared with TRBD2. The CDR3 is 18 residues long. V was pared by 3 bases and J by 0 bases, with 12 bases of the junction left unmatched. Germline V gene lookup returns CDR1 MDHEN and CDR2 SYDVKM. CDR3 residues: CASSFKVAGATYSYEQYF. CDR3 bases: TGTGCCAGCAGTTTTAAAGTAGCGGGAGCCACGTACTCCTACGAGCAGTACTTC.

This clone appeared a few times. The V gene is TRBV18, the J gene TRBJ2-3; 7 positions agree with TRBD1. Losses at the gene ends were 6 bases for V and 2 bases for J; bases not matched to a gene: 8. The CDR3 loop spans 15 amino acids. Germline-derived CDR1 and CDR2 are KGHSH and LQKENI. Here the CDR3 DNA reads TGTGCCAGCTCCCGACAGGGCTTCAACACAGATACGCAGTATTTT. Translated: CASSRQGFNTDTQYF.

The gene calls are TRBV29-1 and TRBJ2-7; perhaps D is TRBD1 or TRBD2 (5 bases each). The CDR3 covers 11 residues. CDR1 is SQVTM, CDR2 ANQGSEA, per germline. The ends were cut back, 7 bases at V and 3 bases at J, with 10 bases in the middle. The CDR3 region has the DNA TGCAGCGAGACAGCGGACTACGAGCAGTACTTC. Amino acid sequence: CSETADYEQYF.

J is TRBJ2-3 and V is TRBV11-3; 8 nucleotides agree with TRBD1. The V segment lost 5 bases and the J segment 1 base; nucleotides outside the gene matches: 8. This CDR3 is 16 amino acids long. The germline V gene encodes CDR1 SGHNT and CDR2 YENEEA. The DNA for the CDR3 is TGTGCCAGCAGCAAATTTACGGGACAGGGCACAGATACGCAGTATTTT. This codes for CASSKFTGQGTDTQYF.

This clone appeared once. The V gene is TRBV6-5, the J gene TRBJ2-2; TRBD1 matches at 7 bases. The CDR3 is 14 amino acids. CDR1 and CDR2 (germline): MNHEY, SVGAGI. The junction had 1 base not matched to a gene; V was cut back by 0 bases and J by 6 bases. The CDR3 DNA is TGTGCCAGCAGTTACTCGGACAGGTCCGGGGAGCTGTTTTTT. Encoded protein: CASSYSDRSGELFF.

Comment on this clone: Sequence at one end of the junction differs from germline and may be a read error. The chain combines TRBV7-9 with TRBJ1-2; D gene uncertain. CDR1 SEHNR and CDR2 FQNEAQ come from the germline V gene (reference sequence). CDR3 length: 12 residues. The CDR3 region is CASSSSGYGYIF. CDR3 nucleotide sequence: TGTGCCAGCAGCTCCTCGGGGTATGGCTACATCTTC.

This clone has more than one count but fewer than ten. V and J are TRBV20-1 and TRBJ1-1; TRBD1 aligns across 8 bases. Germline loops: CDR1 DFQATT, CDR2 SNEGSKA (reference sequence). The CDR3 has 10 amino acids. J was trimmed by 10 bases and V by 6 bases; bases with no gene match: 4. The CDR3 DNA is TGCAGTGCCAAGACAGGGGTAGCTTTCTTT. Its translation: CSAKTGVAFF.

CDR3 amino acids: CASSQDRAGPNSPLHF. CDR3 sequence (DNA): TGCGCCAGCAGCCAAGATCGGGCAGGGCCGAATTCACCCCTCCACTTT. V is TRBV4-3 and J is TRBJ1-6; possibly TRBD1 for D (5 bases). The V and J ends lost 0 bases and 7 bases respectively, with 13 bases between them. Germline V gives CDR1 LGHNA, CDR2 YSLEER. CDR3 size: 16 residues.

The V and J genes are TRBV19 and TRBJ2-1; D is undetermined. Germline CDR1 LNHDA, CDR2 SQIVND (reference sequence). CDR3 size: 12 residues. V was cut by 8 bases and J by 9 bases, with 14 bases left in between. CDR3 DNA sequence: TGTGCCAGTTCGACTCCCCCCAGTGAGCAGTTCTTC. Translation gives CASSTPPSEQFF.

CDR3 DNA: TGTGCCAGCAGTATCCTAGGGGCTGGCTATGGCTACACCTTC. It is translated as CASSILGAGYGYTF. The chain employs TRBV28 and TRBJ1-2; D possibly corresponds to TRBD1 (5 bases). V was clipped by 5 bases and J by 4 bases, with 14 bases between them. Looked up from germline, CDR1 is MDHEN and CDR2 is SYDVKM. This CDR3 contains 14 residues.

The chain combines TRBV14 with TRBJ2-2; no firm D call. There are 13 residues in the CDR3. CDR1 and CDR2 (germline): SGHDN, FVKESK. Trimming removed 4 bases from V and 6 bases from J, with 9 bases in between. The CDR3 region has the DNA TGTGCCAGCAGCCCATATGACCCCGGGGAGCTGTTTTTT. It is translated as CASSPYDPGELFF.

The V and J genes are TRBV27 and TRBJ2-5, with no clear D. The CDR3 is made up of 16 amino acids. Looked up from germline, CDR1 is MNHEY and CDR2 is SMNVEV (reference sequence). V was clipped by 2 bases and J by 0 bases, with 13 bases between them. CDR3 residues: CASSLRSALYQETQYF. The CDR3 region has the DNA TGTGCCAGCAGTTTAAGAAGCGCCTTGTACCAAGAGACCCAGTACTTC.